This T cell receptor beta chain was documented in a study of CD8 T cells in Susac syndrome. Trimming at V came to 5 bases and at J to 6 bases, leaving 0 bases not matched to a gene. Germline loops: CDR1 MDHEN, CDR2 SYDVKM. The CDR3 runs 12 residues. The patients with Susac syndrome were individuals who fulfilled the recently defined diagnostic criteria for disease that was either definite or probable. The CD8+ and CD4+ T cells were negatively isolated, with the TEMRA cells enriched by FACS. With random hexamers, reverse transcription was performed on roughly 0.5 to 1 ug of RNA. Coverage of TCR beta CDR3 amplification by immunoSEQ multiplex PCR extended to 54 Vbeta and 13 Jbeta. TCRdb processed the immunoSEQ multiplex PCR reads anew with MiXCR; each CDR3 protein has one entry. Among 110,000 to 150,000 distinct CDR3 sequences listed, 90% to 97% were seen once.

The sequence was obtained from a human donor with Susac syndrome. Specimen: CD4+ T cells from PBMCs. J is TRBJ2-3 and V is TRBV28, with 9 bases identical to TRBD2. The CDR3 spells CASSGLADTQYF. DNA of the CDR3: TGTGCCAGCAGTGGACTAGCGGATACGCAGTATTTT. The variable domain in full, completed from reference TRBV28 and TRBJ2-3, reads DVKVTQSSRYLVKRTGEKVFLECVQDMDHENMFWYRQDPGLGLRLIYFSYDVKMKEKGDIPEGYSVSREKKERFSLILESASTNQTSMYLCASSGLADTQYFGPGTRLTVL.